The 23 T cell receptor beta chains below come from one sample, sequenced in a study of T cell clones after liver transplantation. Clones were sequenced by immunoSEQ multiplex PCR, and TCRdb holds only the in-frame ones, with some missing. The sample lists 8,500 to 10,000 clones, 72% occurring once. The sequenced sample was CD8+ T cells from blood, obtained at the approximately 16-month timepoint. All receptors come from a human patient who received a liver transplant. Some T cells may possibly be graft donor cells.

V gene TRBV10-3 combines with J gene TRBJ2-7; D remains unclear. This CDR3 region has 11 residues. Germline V gives CDR1 ENHRY, CDR2 SYGVKD. The V end lost 2 bases, the J end lost 5 bases, and 4 bases lay between the germline ends. CDR3 sequence: CAISEGHEQYV. Here the CDR3 DNA reads TGTGCCATCAGTGAGGGACACGAGCAGTACGTC.

This clone has a handful of counts. The genes are TRBV4-2 and TRBJ1-1, with D possibly matching TRBD1 (5 bases). The CDR3 extends over 15 amino acids. The V gene lost 1 base and the J gene lost 4 bases, with 13 bases spanning the gap. Looked up from germline, CDR1 is LGHNA and CDR2 is YNFKEQ. The CDR3 sequence: CASSQGQGRGTEAFF. CDR3 bases: TGTGCCAGCAGCCAAGGCCAGGGAAGGGGCACTGAAGCTTTCTTT.

This chain joins TRBV5-4 and TRBJ2-7; 10 nucleotides align to TRBD2. The germline CDR1 and CDR2 sequences are SGHNT and YYREEE (reference sequence). This CDR3 is built from 16 residues. V was clipped by 4 bases and J by 5 bases; unmatched bases: 12. CDR3 loop: CASSHTSSGSIDEQYV. CDR3 DNA: TGTGCCAGCAGCCACACGTCTAGCGGGAGTATCGACGAGCAGTACGTC.

This chain joins TRBV7-9 and TRBJ2-7; D unresolved. V lost 5 bases to trimming and J lost 5 bases, with 13 bases between them. This CDR3 comprises 13 residues. The germline V gene encodes CDR1 SEHNR and CDR2 FQNEAQ (reference sequence). The CDR3 coding sequence is TGTGCCAGCAGCGCGACTCCAAACAACGAGCAGTACTTC. This sequence encodes CASSATPNNEQYF. Using reference TRBV7-9 and TRBJ2-7 for the parts outside the CDR3, the full variable domain is DTGVSQNPRHKITKRGQNVTFRCDPISEHNRLYWYRQTLGQGPEFLTYFQNEAQLEKSRLLSDRFSAERPKGSFSTLEIQRTEQGDSAMYLCASSATPNNEQYFGPGTRLTVT.

V gene TRBV7-9 combines with J gene TRBJ2-7; 8 bases are a match to TRBD2. This CDR3 is 15 amino acids long. The V gene end was trimmed by 5 bases and the J gene end by 1 base; junction bases not matched to a gene: 7. CDR1 is SEHNR and CDR2 is FQNEAQ in the germline V gene (reference sequence). CDR3 residues: CASSPLVAGSYEQYV. CDR3 sequence (DNA): TGTGCCAGCAGCCCCCTAGTAGCGGGGTCCTACGAGCAGTACGTC.

This clone was counted a single time. The rearrangement links TRBV19 to TRBJ2-7; TRBD1 matches 7 bases. The CDR3 sequence is 13 residues long. Germline CDR1 is LNHDA and CDR2 is SQIVND (reference sequence). The trim removed 3 bases at V and 3 bases at J, leaving 2 bases unmatched. This CDR3 reads CASSIRTGYEQYF. CDR3 nucleotides: TGTGCCAGTAGTATCCGGACAGGCTACGAGCAGTACTTC.

The chain employs TRBV10-3 and TRBJ1-1; unclear D gene. Germline-derived CDR1 and CDR2 are ENHRY and SYGVKD. V shed 5 bases and J shed 7 bases, with 17 bases lying between them. The CDR3 is 14 amino acids. CDR3 sequence reads: CAISIAGDPNEAFF. CDR3 in DNA: TGTGCCATCAGTATCGCGGGAGATCCCAATGAAGCTTTCTTT.

The count of this clone is one. The chain carries TRBV28 and TRBJ2-7, with D hard to call. Trimming stripped 6 bases from V and 4 bases from J, with 7 bases between. CDR1 MDHEN and CDR2 SYDVKM come from the germline V gene. This CDR3 has 11 amino acids. The CDR3 DNA reads as TGTGCCAGCAGCCATAGTTACGAGCAGTACTTC. Its translation: CASSHSYEQYF. The full variable domain, rest sourced from reference TRBV28 and TRBJ2-7, is DVKVTQSSRYLVKRTGEKVFLECVQDMDHENMFWYRQDPGLGLRLIYFSYDVKMKEKGDIPEGYSVSREKKERFSLILESASTNQTSMYLCASSHSYEQYFGPGTRLTVT.

This rearrangement joins TRBV5-8 to TRBJ2-3, with 12 bases matching TRBD2. The V gene's germline CDR1 is SGHTS and CDR2 YDEGEE. CDR3 size: 18 residues. V lost 3 bases to trimming and J lost 3 bases; unmatched junction nucleotides: 11. The CDR3 spells CASSSIASGGVETDTQYF. The CDR3, as DNA: TGTGCCAGCAGCTCAATCGCTAGCGGGGGGGTCGAGACAGATACGCAGTATTTT.

The CDR3 region is CASSATGGGEQYF. The DNA of the CDR3 is TGTGCCAGCAGCGCGACAGGGGGCGGCGAGCAGTACTTC. This chain joins TRBV5-4 and TRBJ2-7, with 10 positions matching TRBD1. Trimming at V came to 4 bases and at J to 6 bases, leaving 4 bases not matched to a gene. Germline values: CDR1 SGHNT, CDR2 YYREEE (reference sequence). The CDR3 sequence is 13 residues long.

The chain joins TRBV4-1 to TRBJ1-5; D possibly corresponds to TRBD1 (5 bases). Between the trimmed V and J ends, which lost 4 bases and 5 bases, there was a span of 15 bases. Germline V gene data show CDR1 as MGHRA and CDR2 as YSYEKL. CDR3 length: 15 amino acids. The CDR3 bases are TGCGCCAGCAGCCCAGAGATCGGGGACCATCAGCCCCAGCATTTT. Encoded protein: CASSPEIGDHQPQHF.

The chain recombines TRBV10-1 with TRBJ2-2, with D hard to call. V was trimmed by 1 base and J by 7 bases, leaving 4 bases between them. The CDR3 runs 12 residues. Germline V gene sequence: CDR1 WNHNN, CDR2 SYGVQD (reference sequence). The CDR3 here is CASSEFGGELFF. CDR3 in DNA: TGCGCCAGCAGTGAGTTCGGCGGGGAGCTGTTTTTT.

This rearrangement joins TRBV27 to TRBJ2-7; D call uncertain. Germline CDR1 MNHEY, CDR2 SMNVEV (reference sequence). This CDR3 comprises 11 residues. V gave up 5 bases and J gave up 2 bases, with 4 bases separating them. CDR3 protein: CASSTPYEQYF. CDR3 coding DNA: TGTGCCAGCAGTACTCCCTACGAGCAGTACTTC.

J is TRBJ2-1 and V is TRBV28, with D unclear. Germline V CDR1 and CDR2: MDHEN, SYDVKM. The CDR3 loop spans 17 amino acids. With 5 bases removed from V and 5 bases from J, the gap between germline ends came to 22 bases. CDR3 sequence: CASSTLIRTRTDNEQFF. CDR3 nucleotides: TGTGCCAGCAGTACCCTCATCAGGACCAGGACGGACAATGAGCAGTTCTTC.

The V gene is TRBV27, the J gene TRBJ1-5; D possibly corresponds to TRBD1 (5 bases). Per germline, CDR1 MNHEY and CDR2 SMNVEV (reference sequence). The CDR3 is made up of 14 amino acids. Between the trimmed V and J ends, which lost 2 bases and 5 bases, there was a span of 10 bases. The CDR3: CASSLAGFDQPQHF. As DNA, the CDR3 is TGTGCCAGCAGTTTAGCAGGGTTTGATCAGCCCCAGCATTTT.

This chain connects TRBV4-3 to TRBJ2-1; 7 bases map to TRBD2. CDR1 and CDR2 from the germline V gene are LGHNA and YSLEER. V trimming: 0 bases; J trimming: 2 bases; junction bases outside the gene matches: 4. The CDR3 is made up of 16 amino acids. For the CDR3, the DNA is TGCGCCAGCAGCCAAGATTCGGCGGGAGCCTACAATGAGCAGTTCTTC. Amino acid sequence: CASSQDSAGAYNEQFF.

V usage is TRBV15 and J usage is TRBJ2-2; D may be TRBD2 (7 bases). CDR3 length: 16 amino acids. The germline V gene has CDR1 LNHNV and CDR2 YYDKDF (reference sequence). The V gene lost 2 bases and the J gene lost 1 base, with 11 bases spanning the gap. CDR3 sequence reads: CATSRPGGLNTGELFF. CDR3 DNA: TGTGCCACCAGCAGACCGGGGGGCTTGAACACCGGGGAGCTGTTTTTT. The full variable domain, completed using reference TRBV15 and TRBJ2-2, is DAMVIQNPRYQVTQFGKPVTLSCSQTLNHNVMYWYQQKSSQAPKLLFHYYDKDFNNEADTPDNFQSRRPNTSFCFLDIRSPGLGDTAMYLCATSRPGGLNTGELFFGEGSRLTVL.

This rearrangement joins TRBV6-4 to TRBJ2-7; TRBD1 matches at 9 bases. CDR3 length: 14 residues. Germline CDR1 is MRHNA and CDR2 is SNTAGT. V lost 0 bases, J lost 5 bases, and 2 bases stayed unmatched. The CDR3 DNA follows: TGTGCCAGCAGTGACTCGGGGACAGGGAACGAGCAGTACTTC. It codes for CASSDSGTGNEQYF.

This chain uses TRBV6-6 with TRBJ2-5; D could derive from TRBD1 or TRBD2 (5 bases each). The CDR3 is made up of 16 amino acids. Looked up from germline, CDR1 is MNHNY and CDR2 is SVGAGI (reference sequence). V dropped 0 bases and J dropped 7 bases, with 18 bases sitting between them. CDR3 amino acids: CASSYSTGPRYGTQYF. The CDR3 DNA follows: TGTGCCAGCAGTTACTCGACGGGGCCGCGGTACGGGACCCAGTACTTC.

V and J are TRBV13 and TRBJ1-2, with D possibly TRBD1 on 6 matching bases. The V end was cut by 5 bases, the J end by 8 bases, with 15 bases between. This CDR3 comprises 13 residues. Germline CDR1 is PRHDT and CDR2 is FYEKMQ (reference sequence). In DNA form, the CDR3 reads TGTGCCAGCAGCGAAAGGGGGGTCCCCGGCTACACCTTC. Amino acids: CASSERGVPGYTF.

The sample holds one count of this clone. V gene TRBV6-1 combines with J gene TRBJ1-6; weak D call: TRBD1 (5 bases). This CDR3 is built from 16 residues. Trimming took 4 bases from V and 5 from J, leaving 15 bases between them. Germline V lookup: CDR1 MNHNS, CDR2 SASEGT. In nucleotides, the CDR3 is TGTGCCAGCAGTGTTGGGACCGGGACGGATAATTCACCCCTCCACTTT. Protein product: CASSVGTGTDNSPLHF.

V and J are TRBV11-3 and TRBJ2-5, with D unresolved. V lost 7 bases and J lost 4, with 16 bases in between. The V gene's germline CDR1 is SGHNT and CDR2 YENEEA. The CDR3 is 14 amino acids. DNA of the CDR3: TGTGCCAGCACGACGGCCGGGTTTGGAGAGACCCAGTACTTC. Encoded protein: CASTTAGFGETQYF.

This sequence joins TRBV7-9 and TRBJ1-4, with a tentative D call TRBD1 (6 bases). CDR1 and CDR2 from the germline V gene are SEHNR and FQNEAQ (reference sequence). This CDR3 spans 15 amino acids. V lost 0 bases and J lost 8, with 13 bases in between. For the CDR3, the DNA is TGTGCCAGCAGCTTAGCGCAGGGGCTGGACGAAAAACTGTTTTTT. Encoded protein: CASSLAQGLDEKLFF. Variable domain in full (rest from reference TRBV7-9 and TRBJ1-4): DTGVSQNPRHKITKRGQNVTFRCDPISEHNRLYWYRQTLGQGPEFLTYFQNEAQLEKSRLLSDRFSAERPKGSFSTLEIQRTEQGDSAMYLCASSLAQGLDEKLFFGSGTQLSVL.